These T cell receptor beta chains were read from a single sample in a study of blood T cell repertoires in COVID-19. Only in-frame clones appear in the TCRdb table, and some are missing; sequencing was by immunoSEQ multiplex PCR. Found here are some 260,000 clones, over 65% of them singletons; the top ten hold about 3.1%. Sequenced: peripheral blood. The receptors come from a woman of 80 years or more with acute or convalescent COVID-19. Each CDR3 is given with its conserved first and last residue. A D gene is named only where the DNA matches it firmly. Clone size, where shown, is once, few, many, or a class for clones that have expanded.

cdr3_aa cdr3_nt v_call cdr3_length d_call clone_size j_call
CASSRQLANEQFF TGTGCCAGCAGCCGTCAATTGGCAAATGAGCAGTTCTTC TRBV11-2 13 NA NA TRBJ2-1
CASSLGAVGYGYTF TGTGCCAGCAGCTTAGGGGCAGTGGGCTATGGCTACACCTTC TRBV7-2 14 NA once TRBJ1-2
CASSRSTGGTGELFF TGTGCCAGCAGCCGTAGCACAGGGGGCACCGGGGAGCTGTTTTTT TRBV3-1/TRBV3-2 15 TRBD1 NA TRBJ2-2
CASSYSGGRLINGYTF TGTGCCAGCAGTTACTCGGGAGGGCGACTAATCAATGGCTACACCTTC TRBV6-5 16 NA NA TRBJ1-2
CATSDSGLAGVTGELFF TGTGCCACCAGTGATTCTGGGCTAGCGGGAGTCACCGGGGAGCTGTTTTTT TRBV24-1 17 TRBD2 few TRBJ2-2
CASSIRTSGVGTQYF TGTGCCAGTAGTATAAGGACTAGCGGGGTAGGGACCCAGTACTTC TRBV19 15 TRBD2 NA TRBJ2-5
CASTRTGRETQYF TGTGCCAGCACCAGGACAGGGAGGGAGACCCAGTACTTC TRBV6-5 13 TRBD1 NA TRBJ2-5
CASRFQGPGEKLFF TGTGCCAGCAGATTCCAGGGGCCGGGTGAAAAACTGTTTTTT TRBV6-5 14 NA NA TRBJ1-4
CASSQDKAGVWTEAFF TGTGCCAGCAGCCAAGATAAGGCCGGGGTGTGGACTGAAGCTTTCTTT TRBV3-1/TRBV3-2 16 NA NA TRBJ1-1
CAWGRGLAGAYEQYF TGTGCCTGGGGCCGGGGACTAGCGGGGGCCTACGAGCAGTACTTC TRBV30 15 TRBD2 NA TRBJ2-7
CASSLSGGAKDIQYF TGCGCCAGCAGCTTGAGCGGGGGGGCGAAGGACATTCAGTACTTC TRBV5-1 15 TRBD2 NA TRBJ2-4
CSVGEPGTGGNQPQHF TGCAGCGTCGGAGAACCCGGGACAGGGGGCAATCAGCCCCAGCATTTT TRBV29-1 16 TRBD1 few TRBJ1-5
CASTRDPGGTEAFF TGTGCCAGCACCCGAGATCCCGGGGGCACTGAAGCTTTCTTT TRBV6-5 14 NA once TRBJ1-1
CASSQGTSGSYEQYF TGTGCCAGCAGCCAAGGGACTAGCGGCTCCTACGAGCAGTACTTC TRBV3-1/TRBV3-2 15 TRBD2 NA TRBJ2-7
CATSRGTGNEQFF TGTGCCACCTCCAGAGGGACTGGCAATGAGCAGTTCTTC TRBV19 13 NA NA TRBJ2-1
CASTPGRAGELFF TGTGCCAGCACCCCAGGGAGGGCCGGGGAGCTGTTTTTT TRBV12-3/TRBV12-4 13 TRBD2 few TRBJ2-2
CASSIVQGGRGYTF TGTGCCAGTAGTATTGTGCAGGGCGGGAGAGGCTACACCTTC TRBV19 14 NA NA TRBJ1-2
CASSERESDYQHF TGTGCCAGCAGTGAACGGGAATCGGACTACCAGCATTTT TRBV6-1 13 NA NA TRBJ1-5
CASSSGQPNQPQHF TGTGCCAGCAGTTCTGGACAGCCCAATCAGCCCCAGCATTTT TRBV7-9 14 NA NA TRBJ1-5
CAWSGQLNTEAFF TGTGCCTGGTCGGGACAGCTGAACACTGAAGCTTTCTTT TRBV30 13 TRBD1 once TRBJ1-1
CASGQTQYF TGCGCCAGCGGCCAGACCCAGTACTTC TRBV10-1 9 NA NA TRBJ2-5
CASTLSRDTTARRHF TGCGCCAGCACCCTATCCCGGGATACCACAGCGCGCAGGCATTTT TRBV23-1 15 NA NA TRBJ2-3
CASSYSNSGVNSPLHF TGTGCCAGCAGTTACTCAAACTCCGGGGTTAATTCACCCCTCCACTTT TRBV6-5 16 NA NA TRBJ1-6
CASSSTGTKNTEAFF TGTGCCAGCAGTTCGACCGGGACAAAGAACACTGAAGCTTTCTTT TRBV6-2/TRBV6-3 15 NA many TRBJ1-1
CASSPDEGLGEKLFF TGTGCCAGCTCACCCGACGAGGGCCTAGGTGAAAAACTGTTTTTT TRBV18 15 NA NA TRBJ1-4
CASRRRGGSETYEQYF TGTGCCAGCAGAAGGCGGGGCGGGAGTGAAACCTACGAGCAGTACTTC TRBV6-6 16 TRBD2 NA TRBJ2-7
CASSLLGGRATFGEQFF TGCGCCAGCAGCTTGCTAGGCGGGAGGGCCACCTTCGGTGAGCAGTTCTTC TRBV5-1 17 TRBD2 NA TRBJ2-1
CASSRGQPRSGNTIYF TGTGCCAGCAGCCGAGGACAGCCAAGATCTGGAAACACCATATATTTT TRBV7-8 16 NA NA TRBJ1-3
CASSYPWDRENQPQHF TGTGCCAGCAGTTACCCCTGGGACAGGGAAAATCAGCCCCAGCATTTT TRBV6-2/TRBV6-3 16 TRBD1 few TRBJ1-5
CASSRTAVGAYEQYF TGTGCCAGCAGCCGCACAGCGGTCGGAGCCTACGAGCAGTACTTC TRBV7-2 15 NA NA TRBJ2-7
CASSQTGGSSGANVLTF TGCGCCAGCAGCCAGACAGGGGGTTCCTCTGGGGCCAACGTCCTGACTTTC TRBV4-3 17 TRBD1 NA TRBJ2-6
CASSQGLMGLAGDTGELFF TGTGCCAGCAGCCAAGGTCTCATGGGACTAGCGGGAGACACCGGGGAGCTGTTTTTT TRBV3-1/TRBV3-2 19 TRBD2 NA TRBJ2-2
CAISGGGGGGNTIYF TGTGCCATCAGTGGGGGGGGTGGTGGAGGAAACACCATATATTTT TRBV10-3 15 NA NA TRBJ1-3
CASTPGGGWQETQYF TGTGCCAGCACACCCGGTGGGGGGTGGCAAGAGACCCAGTACTTC TRBV9 15 NA NA TRBJ2-5
CTSSQIGILLYNSPLHF TGCACCAGCAGCCAAATCGGGATCTTGCTTTATAATTCACCCCTCCACTTT TRBV1 17 NA NA TRBJ1-6
CAISDPGNPTNEKLFF TGTGCCATCAGTGACCCGGGGAACCCAACTAATGAAAAACTGTTTTTT TRBV10-3 16 NA NA TRBJ1-4
CAWSVTGGYEQYF TGTGCCTGGAGTGTAACAGGGGGGTACGAGCAGTACTTC TRBV30 13 TRBD1 NA TRBJ2-7
CASNGQGDSNQPQHF TGCGCCAGCAATGGACAGGGCGATAGCAATCAGCCCCAGCATTTT TRBV10-1 15 TRBD1 NA TRBJ1-5
CASSLWTGGPTEAFF TGCGCCAGCAGCCTCTGGACAGGGGGTCCCACTGAAGCTTTCTTT TRBV5-1 15 TRBD1 NA TRBJ1-1
CASRLRGGTGELFF TGTGCCAGCAGGCTAAGAGGGGGAACCGGGGAGCTGTTTTTT TRBV6-5 14 NA NA TRBJ2-2
CASSLGGPGQPQHF TGTGCCAGCAGCTTAGGGGGGCCGGGTCAGCCCCAGCATTTT TRBV7-9 14 NA NA TRBJ1-5